The TCR beta chain under discussion was sequenced for a study of cytomegalovirus exposure and HLA in healthy donors (dated by TCRdb to 2017 to 2019). For context, the study as a whole: According to an earlier analysis of a few hundred of the donors, 150 million to 200 million T cells yielded roughly 110 million unique TCR beta sequences and around 280 Gb of sequence data. An early release that covered around 590 HLA-typed donors contained approximately 300 gigabases of sequencing data and 70 million to 100 million unique TCR sequences. The genetic ancestry cluster associated with self-reported Caucasian donors included about four fifths of the roughly 400 genotyped donors. The aim of the study was to test whether cataloging public T cell receptors could identify signatures of past pathogen exposure. The T cell repertoires of about 700 subjects were profiled by immunosequencing and related to cytomegalovirus serostatus. Along with the approximately 650-subject first cohort, a separate validation cohort of over a hundred different subjects was used. High-throughput TCR immunosequencing, statistical association of individual TCRs with disease status, and machine learning were combined to predict cytomegalovirus infection status. In a later analysis, previously published TCR beta repertoires from 666 donors were re-analyzed and high-resolution HLA genotyping was added so that TCR occurrence patterns could be studied. The later analysis used no new phenotypic data to find candidate immune exposures, relying instead on TCR beta sequences and their occurrence across donors. An earlier analysis of approximately 640 of the donors applied high-throughput TCR beta sequencing to assess whether each TCR beta V gene segment acted as functional or pseudogenic. Donor age, sex, ethnicity and CMV serostatus were compiled alongside the repertoire data. In a later genetic analysis, genome-wide SNP genotypes for about 65% of the 666 donors were used, and that subset was treated as a discovery cohort. Every repertoire in the discovery cohort had been generated on one and the same sequencing platform. HLA typing included class I and class II loci at four-digit resolution. The number of donors typed differed by locus, with roughly 620-630 for A, B, C, DRB1 and DQB1, over 500 for DQA1, 600 to 610 for DPA1, and some 440 for DPB1. Because of strong linkage in the cohort, roughly five DR-DQ haplotypes were treated as single units for association and clustering. Among about 400 genotyped donors of the cohort, an average of roughly 230,000 unique TCR beta nucleotide sequences was sequenced per donor, of which roughly 18% were non-productive. Paper-wide results and their limitations: A later analysis found that TCR association rates varied across HLA loci, with DRB1 alleles showing the most associated TCRs and HLA-C alleles the fewest. Across donors, most TCR sequences were observed very rarely, whereas some public TCRs were present in many individuals. The cohort was sequenced for TCR beta chains only, and without alpha or paired-chain data the features that could be detected were limited. An association between a missense DCLRE1C variant and V-gene and J-gene trimming of TCR beta chains was found in a later genetic analysis and replicated in an independent cohort. The study gave a list of 150 to 200 TCR beta chains associated with cytomegalovirus. A further reported finding was that TCR beta sequences accurately predicted the HLA-A and HLA-B alleles for most subjects in the first cohort. Immune exposure information for the cohort was limited to CMV serostatus. Compared with equally common non-associated chains, HLA-associated TCR beta chains in a later analysis were more clonally expanded and had lower generation probabilities. In a later analysis, most CMV-associated TCR beta chains were found to appear HLA-restricted, with HLA associations seemingly driven largely by CMV exposure. A later analysis reported that several top co-occurrence clusters appeared linked to parvovirus B19, influenza, CMV and Epstein-Barr virus. When HLA alleles, especially DR and DQ, strongly co-occurred, attributing TCR associations to individual alleles was difficult. Broadly in line with IMGT annotations, most TCR beta V segments showed up in productive rearrangements about 90% or about 30% of the time in an earlier analysis of under 700 of the donors. According to the authors, the approach could potentially be generalized to other disease states and immunological phenotypes. According to a later genetic analysis, donors in an Asian-associated ancestry cluster had fewer N-insertions in productive TCRs than the approximately 630-donor mean. A cluster of highly shared sequence variants was judged likely to represent a technical artifact of the sequencing pipeline. About 15 rarely observed V segments, including chromosome 9 orphons, were excluded from the earlier analysis of approximately 500 of the donors because counts were too low. In both the original and validation cohorts, the classifier was reported to diagnose cytomegalovirus status with high specificity and sensitivity. In a later analysis, 16,951 TCR beta sequences were associated with specific HLA alleles at a false discovery rate of 0.05. Because HLA typing was unavailable for some donors at each locus, only the typed subset was used in association tests. Linkage disequilibrium might explain the correlated functional status among segregating V segments, but an unknown experimental factor could not be excluded. Three of the identified cytomegalovirus-associated TCR beta chains were confirmed in vitro to be specific for cytomegalovirus antigens. The presence/absence analyses assumed that sequencing depth was roughly uniform across donors, and that assumption may not be true.

Concerning this clone itself: There is no known antigen for this receptor. The sample contains more than one DNA sequence encoding this CDR3.

The cohort consisted of 600 to 750 healthy bone marrow donors. At the time of sampling, all cohort members were nominally healthy, though unrecorded immune exposures were likely present. The donor was CMV seropositive and belonged to the group of 250 to 300 seropositive cohort members. A peripheral blood sample was collected from each donor, and TCR beta sequencing was performed on peripheral blood mononuclear cells. Genomic DNA was extracted from the blood cell samples with the Qiagen DNeasy Blood Extraction Kit. Library generation was performed with the immunoSEQ multiplex PCR assay. The multiplex PCR relied on a mix of 60 forward primers for TCR Vbeta segments and 13 reverse primers for TCR Jbeta segments. The CDR3 region of rearranged TCR beta genes was amplified from genomic DNA by a multiplex PCR assay. Amplified TCR beta libraries were sequenced as 87-base-pair reads on the Illumina HiSeq System. In the authors' own workflow: A later analysis counted approximately 84 million unique TCR beta chains across the 550 to 750 repertoires, and around 12 million of these chains were shared by at least two donors. A nearest-neighbor algorithm error-corrected the raw reads and collapsed the reads into unique sequences, merging closely related sequences to remove PCR and sequencing errors. CDR3 sequences were aligned to IMGT reference sequences to assign V, D and J gene segments. Each retained sequence needed at least a six-nucleotide match to both a V gene segment and a J gene segment. Rearrangements were called productive when the CDR3 lacked stop codons and stayed in frame with V and J; all others were non-productive. Following IMGT convention, CDR3 was defined as the stretch from the second conserved V-encoded cysteine to the conserved J-encoded phenylalanine. Sequences without an unambiguous match to a single V gene segment were excluded from the earlier analysis of almost 600 of the donors. An earlier analysis of 587 of the donors called V segments functional above 56.7% productive rearrangements and segregating when the between-donor standard deviation exceeded 5%. A statistical classification framework was built for diagnosing cytomegalovirus status from the catalog of TCR beta chain sequences. V and J gene assignment, in a later analysis, came from comparing TCR nucleotide sequences with IMGT/GENE-DB human TR gene sequences. A later analysis assigned CDR3 sequences and most-parsimonious VDJ recombination scenarios with the TCRdist pipeline. In a later analysis, each TCR beta chain was defined by its CDR3 amino acid sequence together with its V-gene family, and reads without a unique V-gene family were excluded. In a later analysis, 500 to 700 highly shared, low-generation-probability nucleotide sequences were removed to address suspected cross-contamination and a sequencing artifact. For each public chain, a later analysis derived a clonal expansion index from normalized ranks of inferred template counts within each repertoire. Generation probabilities in a later analysis came from a VDJ recombination model fitted to out-of-frame rearrangements, and those results were checked against IGoR. In a later analysis, hypergeometric tests were used to score TCR-TCR, TCR-HLA and TCR-CMV co-occurrence, with a repertoire-size bias correction applied to TCR pairs. A later analysis estimated false discovery rates by permuting HLA or CMV assignments 20 times. In a later analysis, co-occurring TCRs were grouped using DBSCAN, and TCRdist sequence similarity was added for clustering within HLA-allele-positive subsets. Repertoires with fewer than 30,000 or more than 120,000 public chains, plus five repertoires with anomalous nucleotide sharing, were excluded from co-occurrence clustering. TCRdb took this table from immuneACCESS and kept in-frame rearrangements with V and J called. Such tables lack part of the clones; where checked against another copy, unresolved V genes explain under half of the gap, and the rest is unexplained. Clone size and V and J calls were adopted from that table, with D and trimming inferred from the DNA. The sample's table covers roughly 70,000 clones. 6.5% to 9% of the sample goes to the ten largest clones.

The sequenced sample was PBMCs. The receptor's source is a female donor in good health and CMV-seropositive.

CDR3 loop: CSATGTHTEAFF. The sequence in DNA is TGCAGCGCCACAGGGACCCACACTGAAGCTTTCTTT. The rearranged segments are TRBV29-1 and TRBJ1-1; TRBD1 is a possible D gene, resting on 6 matching bases. Its CDR3 holds 12 amino acids, cysteine through phenylalanine. Only the CDR3 DNA is retained, 36 bases long and in frame from the first base. The germline V gene specifies SQVTM as CDR1 and ANQGSEA as CDR2. V is clipped by 7 bases and J by 3 bases, and the sequence between their germline boundaries is 12 bases long.